One sample yielded the 18 T cell receptor beta chains listed below, sequenced in a study of beta chain features in type 1 diabetes. Every isolated RNA sample was fully reverse transcribed, so sequencing captured expressed TCRB transcripts. Sequencing was performed with immunoSEQ multiplex PCR; in TCRdb, only in-frame clones are kept and a portion is missing. The sample consists of 200,000 to 250,000 clones, approximately 10% of them appearing once. Specimen: central memory CD4+ T cells from blood. The receptors stem from a man between 18 and 35 years old in good health.

This clone was recorded a few times. The gene calls are TRBV25-1 and TRBJ2-3, with no clear D. This CDR3 has 13 amino acids. Germline loops: CDR1 MGHDK, CDR2 SYGVNS. The V gene lost 2 bases and the J gene lost 8 bases, with 11 bases spanning the gap. The CDR3 DNA follows: TGTGCCAGCAGTGAACATCTAGTCGGTACGCAGTATTTT. Translating gives CASSEHLVGTQYF. The entire variable domain, with the rest obtained from reference TRBV25-1 and TRBJ2-3, is as follows: EADIYQTPRYLVIGTGKKITLECSQTMGHDKMYWYQQDPGMELHLIHYSYGVNSTEKGDLSSESTVSRIRTEHFPLTLESARPSHTSQYLCASSEHLVGTQYFGPGTRLTVL.

This clone was seen ten or more times. V gene TRBV4-1 combines with J gene TRBJ2-1, with TRBD2 matching 10 bases. The CDR3 has 18 residues. The trim removed 2 bases at V and 3 bases at J, leaving 10 bases unmatched. The germline gives CDR1 MGHRA, CDR2 YSYEKL. This CDR3 reads CASSQPKGSGRNYNEQFF. CDR3 bases: TGCGCCAGCAGCCAACCAAAAGGTAGCGGGAGGAACTACAATGAGCAGTTCTTC.

This clone has only a few counts. The genes are TRBV7-2 and TRBJ2-1; 7 bases are a match to TRBD2. The V gene's germline CDR1 is SGHTA and CDR2 FQGNSA. This CDR3 comprises 14 residues. V shed 0 bases and J 4 bases; nucleotides not matched to a gene: 0. CDR3 nucleotide sequence: TGTGCCAGCAGCTTAGCTAGCGGGTACAATGAGCAGTTCTTC. Amino acid sequence: CASSLASGYNEQFF.

The V gene is TRBV9, the J gene TRBJ2-7, with 7 nucleotides matching TRBD1. The CDR3 is 14 amino acids. V trimming: 4 bases; J trimming: 1 base; junction bases outside the gene matches: 5. Germline loops: CDR1 SGDLS, CDR2 YYNGEE. This CDR3 reads CASSPRTGSYEQYF. DNA of the CDR3: TGTGCCAGCAGCCCCCGGACAGGTTCCTACGAGCAGTACTTC.

The chain carries TRBV4-3 and TRBJ2-1; TRBD1 might be the D (6 bases). Trimming removed 0 bases from V and 6 bases from J, with 21 bases in between. There are 18 residues in the CDR3. In germline, CDR1 is LGHNA, CDR2 YSLEER. Here the CDR3 DNA reads TGCGCCAGCAGCCAAGATGTCCCAGCAGGGCAGGGGCTCAATGAGCAGTTCTTC. This sequence encodes CASSQDVPAGQGLNEQFF.

This rearrangement joins TRBV10-3 to TRBJ2-1, with TRBD2 matching over 8 bases. The germline V gene has CDR1 ENHRY and CDR2 SYGVKD. With 4 bases clipped from V and 7 bases from J, the junction kept 9 bases outside the gene matches. CDR3 length: 15 amino acids. This CDR3 is CAISAQAGVKNEQFF. The CDR3, as DNA: TGTGCCATCAGTGCTCAAGCGGGGGTGAAGAATGAGCAGTTCTTC.

This clone was recorded many times. The chain is built from TRBV6-4 and TRBJ2-1; D perhaps matches TRBD1 (6 bases). Between the trimmed V and J ends, which lost 3 bases and 13 bases, there was a span of 19 bases. The CDR3 is 14 residues long. Germline V gene data show CDR1 as MRHNA and CDR2 as SNTAGT. Written as DNA, the CDR3 is TGTGCCAGCAGTGAGGACAGAACGAGCTCCGTTCAGTTCTTC. It is translated as CASSEDRTSSVQFF.

This sequence joins TRBV30 and TRBJ2-1; D is undetermined. Germline CDR1 GTSNPN, CDR2 SVGIG (reference sequence). With 4 bases removed from V and 7 bases from J, the gap between germline ends came to 11 bases. The CDR3 length is 12 residues. The CDR3 sequence is CAWIARSNEQFF. The CDR3 DNA follows: TGTGCCTGGATAGCTAGATCAAATGAGCAGTTCTTC.

This clone came up a few times. This chain uses TRBV29-1 with TRBJ2-3, with TRBD2 matching over 14 bases. Germline CDR1 is SQVTM and CDR2 is ANQGSEA. After removal of 7 bases from V and 1 base from J, the junction contained 4 bases not matched to a gene. This CDR3 spans 15 amino acids. The CDR3 reads CSGTSGRTGTDTQYF. The CDR3, as DNA: TGCAGCGGGACTAGCGGGAGGACTGGCACAGATACGCAGTATTTT.

In this sample, this clone turned up a few times. The chain joins TRBV18 to TRBJ1-5; maybe TRBD1 (6 bases). This CDR3 is built from 14 residues. Trimming removed 1 base from V and 4 bases from J, with 8 bases in between. CDR1 KGHSH and CDR2 LQKENI come from the germline V gene. The DNA for the CDR3 is TGTGCCAGCTCACCACAAGGGGGGAATCAGCCCCAGCATTTT. This codes for CASSPQGGNQPQHF.

The chain recombines TRBV5-1 with TRBJ2-1; either TRBD1 or TRBD2 may supply D (5 bases each). This CDR3 is built from 15 residues. Germline-derived CDR1 and CDR2 are SGHRS and YFSETQ. V gave up 1 base and J gave up 3 bases, with 11 bases separating them. The DNA for the CDR3 is TGCGCCAGCAGCTTGTTCGGGACCCTCTACAATGAGCAGTTCTTC. Translation: CASSLFGTLYNEQFF.

This clone has more than one count but fewer than ten. The chain is built from TRBV7-2 and TRBJ2-2; 7 nucleotides align to TRBD1. Germline CDR1 and CDR2: SGHTA and FQGNSA. Germline trimming cut 6 bases from V and 1 base from J; bases unmatched to any gene: 2. The CDR3 sequence is 14 residues long. The CDR3 coding sequence is TGTGCCAGCAGGCGACAGGGGAACACCGGGGAGCTGTTTTTT. It encodes CASRRQGNTGELFF.

The chain joins TRBV4-2 to TRBJ2-1; 8 bases match TRBD2. V dropped 2 bases and J dropped 1; count of bases not matched to a gene: 7. CDR3 length: 17 residues. Germline V gene lookup returns CDR1 LGHNA and CDR2 YNFKEQ. CDR3 protein: CASSQISGSRSYNEQFF. The CDR3 DNA is TGTGCCAGCAGCCAAATCAGCGGGAGTCGATCCTACAATGAGCAGTTCTTC.

This clone came up a few times. The same CDR3 arises from other DNA sequences in this sample as well. The V call is TRBV29-1, the J call TRBJ1-1; perhaps TRBD1 as D (6 bases). The V and J ends lost 0 bases and 1 base respectively, with 6 bases between them. CDR1 and CDR2 (germline): SQVTM, ANQGSEA. The CDR3 runs 13 residues. The CDR3 coding sequence is TGCAGCGTTGAAGAACAGGGGAACACTGAAGCTTTCTTT. This gives the protein CSVEEQGNTEAFF.

This rearrangement joins TRBV7-3 to TRBJ2-7; tentatively, D is TRBD1 (5 bases). The CDR3 extends over 15 amino acids. Trimming removed 2 bases at V and 2 bases at J, with 13 bases between. Germline CDR1 reads SGHTA; CDR2 reads FQGTGA. In DNA form, the CDR3 reads TGTGCCAGCAGCTTACAAACAGGACCAACCTACGAGCAGTACTTC. Its protein product is CASSLQTGPTYEQYF. Supplemented by reference TRBV7-3 and TRBJ2-7, the full variable domain reads GAGVSQTPSNKVTEKGKYVELRCDPISGHTALYWYRQSLGQGPEFLIYFQGTGAADDSGLPNDRFFAVRPEGSVSTLKIQRTERGDSAVYLCASSLQTGPTYEQYFGPGTRLTVT.

The rearrangement links TRBV14 to TRBJ2-1; 8 bases line up with TRBD2. With V trimmed by 4 bases and J by 2 bases, 7 bases remained unmatched. This CDR3 comprises 16 residues. Germline V lookup: CDR1 SGHDN, CDR2 FVKESK. The DNA of the CDR3 is TGTGCCAGCAGCCGAACAGCGGGAGCCACCTACAATGAGCAGTTCTTC. This translates into CASSRTAGATYNEQFF.

J is TRBJ2-1 and V is TRBV7-6; 7 bases are a match to TRBD2. Germline values: CDR1 SGHVS, CDR2 FNYEAQ. Trimming took 5 bases from V and 0 from J; bases not matched to a gene: 7. The CDR3 sequence is 16 residues long. Here the CDR3 reads CASSRQRDLSYNEQFF. In DNA form, the CDR3 reads TGTGCCAGCAGCCGCCAGCGGGATCTCTCCTACAATGAGCAGTTCTTC.

This clone was seen a handful of times. This CDR3 reads CASSYGQGAETQYF. For the CDR3, the DNA is TGTGCCAGCAGTTACGGACAGGGGGCTGAGACCCAGTACTTC. The chain joins TRBV6-6 to TRBJ2-5; 11 nucleotides line up with TRBD1. After removal of 2 bases from V and 5 bases from J, the junction contained 1 base not matched to a gene. The CDR3 consists of 14 residues. Germline CDR1 is MNHNY and CDR2 is SVGAGI (reference sequence).